This T cell receptor beta chain was sequenced for a study of T cell responses to AZD1222 COVID-19 vaccine. The CDR3 has 16 residues. Unmatched junction bases numbered 4, after V lost 1 base and J lost 2 bases. From germline, CDR1 is SGHRS and CDR2 YFSETQ. Regarding the study as a whole: Increased Spike-specific TCR breadth and depth were observed after two AZD1222 doses. Only six people who got AZD1222 tested seropositive at baseline.

Points on this clone: Its specificity is not known.

Sequenced by immunoSEQ multiplex PCR; TCRdb stores in-frame clones only, minus some. The top ten clones hold 5% to 7% of a sample with 100,000 to 150,000 clones, about 93% of them seen once. This TCR was recovered from an adult in good health. This chain links TRBV5-1 with TRBJ2-1, with 9 bases identical to TRBD2. The starting material was peripheral blood, obtained on day 0 of AZD1222 vaccination. CDR3 in DNA: TGCGCCAGCAGCTTGTCGCGGGAGGGCACCTACAATGAGCAGTTCTTC. It is translated as CASSLSREGTYNEQFF.